The entry that follows covers one TCR beta chain sequence. Its target is not known. This sample was included in a study of shared clonotypes between healthy human individuals. The germline CDR1 and CDR2 sequences are ENHRY and SYGVKD. The germline V and J ends were trimmed by 0 bases and 1 base, with 16 bases remaining between them. The CDR3 has 17 amino acids. Findings and limits, study-wide: Across a handful of donors, naive CD4 shared about 5%, naive CD8 more than 3%, memory CD4 2% to 2.5%, memory CD8 about 0.4%.

Data came from immunoSEQ multiplex PCR; TCRdb stores just in-frame clones and leaves some out. The sample yields about 2 million clones, 85% to 95% seen once. The chain couples TRBV10-3 to TRBJ2-7, with D possibly matching TRBD1 (6 bases). Input material: naive CD4+ T cells sorted from blood. The subset denotes: CD45RA+ positively selected. The clonotype comes from a man aged 18 to 29 in good health. The CDR3 region has the DNA TGTGCCATCAGTGAGTCGCCAGCCGCCAGGGGTTCCTACGAGCAGTACTTC. This encodes CAISESPAARGSYEQYF.